Following are 27 T cell receptor beta chains from one sample sequenced in a study of cytomegalovirus exposure and HLA in healthy donors. PCR employed 60 Vbeta and 13 Jbeta primers. Profiling relied on immunoSEQ multiplex PCR, and the TCRdb table lists in-frame clones only, not all of them. The sample gives around 90,000 clones, 75% to 90% of which show up once; nearly 7.5% is in the top ten. The sample comprised PBMCs. Source of these receptors: a middle-aged man in good health and CMV-seropositive.

The V and J genes are TRBV11-3 and TRBJ2-7; D unresolved. CDR1 and CDR2 from the germline V gene are SGHNT and YENEEA. V gave up 2 bases and J gave up 7 bases, with 12 bases separating them. The CDR3 totals 13 residues. DNA of the CDR3: TGTGCCAGCAGCTTATTGCGGAACCGAGAGCAGTACTTC. It specifies CASSLLRNREQYF.

The table lists this clone with a count of one. V usage is TRBV7-6 and J usage is TRBJ2-7; D possibly corresponds to TRBD2 (6 bases). V gave up 1 base and J gave up 4 bases, with 11 bases separating them. The CDR3 length is 14 residues. CDR1 is SGHVS, CDR2 FNYEAQ, per germline. CDR3 sequence reads: CASSLDGSNYEQYF. CDR3 DNA sequence: TGTGCCAGCAGCTTAGACGGGAGCAATTACGAGCAGTACTTC.

This chain uses TRBV5-4 with TRBJ2-1; D is possibly TRBD1 (6 bases). Germline V gene lookup returns CDR1 SGHNT and CDR2 YYREEE (reference sequence). The length of the CDR3 is 16 residues. Trimming took 0 bases from V and 0 from J, leaving 10 bases between them. CDR3 sequence reads: CASSLGQANSYNEQFF. For the CDR3, the DNA is TGTGCCAGCAGCTTGGGACAGGCGAACTCCTACAATGAGCAGTTCTTC.

The rearrangement links TRBV27 to TRBJ1-3; 9 bases line up with TRBD1. The germline V gene has CDR1 MNHEY and CDR2 SMNVEV (reference sequence). V was clipped by 4 bases and J by 3 bases; unmatched bases: 4. The length of the CDR3 is 15 residues. The CDR3 sequence is CASSSGTGLGNTIYF. CDR3 bases: TGTGCCAGCAGTTCGGGGACAGGGCTTGGAAACACCATATATTTT.

The J gene is TRBJ2-5, the V gene TRBV28; 11 nucleotides line up with TRBD2. CDR1 and CDR2 (germline): MDHEN, SYDVKM. The CDR3 is 17 amino acids. With V trimmed by 2 bases and J by 5 bases, 10 bases remained unmatched. The CDR3 bases are TGTGCCAGCAGTTTAATGGGTAGCGGGAGGGCCGGGGAGACCCAGTACTTC. Residues: CASSLMGSGRAGETQYF.

The chain has TRBV6-5 and TRBJ1-4; 9 bases line up with TRBD1. After removal of 0 bases from V and 6 bases from J, the junction contained 5 bases not matched to a gene. The CDR3 is 16 amino acids. The germline V gene encodes CDR1 MNHEY and CDR2 SVGAGI. CDR3 sequence reads: CASSYSGTGLHEKLFF. In DNA, the CDR3 is TGTGCCAGCAGTTACTCGGGGACAGGGCTTCATGAAAAACTGTTTTTT.

The V gene is TRBV18, the J gene TRBJ1-1, with D possibly TRBD1 on 5 matching bases. Germline V CDR1 and CDR2: KGHSH, LQKENI. The CDR3 covers 14 residues. Deletions cut 5 bases from V and 2 bases from J, with 12 bases between. In nucleotides, the CDR3 is TGTGCCAGCTCAAAACAGGACGGAAACACTGAAGCTTTCTTT. As protein: CASSKQDGNTEAFF.

This rearrangement joins TRBV28 to TRBJ2-6; possible D gene TRBD1, 7 bases. The CDR3 length is 15 residues. CDR1 and CDR2 from the germline V gene are MDHEN and SYDVKM. Trimming took off 6 bases at V and 2 bases at J, with 11 bases between the two ends. CDR3 nucleotide sequence: TGTGCCAGCAGCGGAGGGACAGCTGGGGCCAACGTCCTGACTTTC. Translating it yields CASSGGTAGANVLTF. Supplemented by reference TRBV28 and TRBJ2-6, the full variable domain reads DVKVTQSSRYLVKRTGEKVFLECVQDMDHENMFWYRQDPGLGLRLIYFSYDVKMKEKGDIPEGYSVSREKKERFSLILESASTNQTSMYLCASSGGTAGANVLTFGAGSRLTVL.

This chain uses TRBV5-1 with TRBJ2-1; 11 bases agree with TRBD2. Germline V gene lookup returns CDR1 SGHRS and CDR2 YFSETQ. V was pared by 0 bases and J by 6 bases, with 2 bases of the junction left unmatched. This CDR3 contains 15 residues. The DNA for the CDR3 is TGCGCCAGCAGCTTGGCAGGGACTAGCGGCAATGAGCAGTTCTTC. Amino acids: CASSLAGTSGNEQFF. Drawing the rest from reference TRBV5-1 and TRBJ2-1, the complete variable domain is KAGVTQTPRYLIKTRGQQVTLSCSPISGHRSVSWYQQTPGQGLQFLFEYFSETQRNKGNFPGRFSGRQFSNSRSEMNVSTLELGDSALYLCASSLAGTSGNEQFFGPGTRLTVL.

The genes are TRBV6-5 and TRBJ2-5, with D possibly matching TRBD2 (6 bases). The CDR3 spans 16 residues. Trimming left V 2 bases short and J 5 bases short, with 18 bases between. Germline V gene sequence: CDR1 MNHEY, CDR2 SVGAGI. The DNA for the CDR3 is TGTGCCAGCAGTTACAGCGCTAGCGCCCGAGGGGAGACCCAGTACTTC. Amino acid sequence: CASSYSASARGETQYF.

The chain employs TRBV27 and TRBJ2-1, with 9 bases fitting TRBD1. CDR3 length: 14 residues. In germline, CDR1 is MNHEY, CDR2 SMNVEV (reference sequence). Unmatched junction bases numbered 7, after V lost 6 bases and J lost 7 bases. CDR3 loop: CASRLQGAWNEQFF. CDR3 nucleotides: TGTGCCAGCAGATTACAGGGGGCGTGGAATGAGCAGTTCTTC.

V and J are TRBV5-1 and TRBJ2-7; 7 bases map to TRBD2. The CDR3 totals 14 residues. CDR1 and CDR2 from the germline V gene are SGHRS and YFSETQ. Trimming removed 0 bases from V and 1 base from J; junction bases left unmatched: 1. CDR3 bases: TGCGCCAGCAGCTTGGTAGCGGGTTCCTACGAGCAGTACTTC. Its protein product is CASSLVAGSYEQYF.

The rearrangement joins TRBV30 to TRBJ2-5; D might be TRBD2 (6 bases). V lost 3 bases, J lost 2 bases, and 10 bases lay in between. Germline CDR1 GTSNPN, CDR2 SVGIG (reference sequence). This CDR3 is built from 13 residues. The CDR3 is CAWRMTRQETQYF. The CDR3 nucleotides are TGTGCCTGGAGAATGACTAGACAAGAGACCCAGTACTTC.

This chain uses TRBV11-2 with TRBJ2-5; 12 bases match TRBD2. Germline CDR1 and CDR2: SGHAT and FQNNGV. The CDR3 runs 15 residues. The V gene end was trimmed by 3 bases and the J gene end by 3 bases; junction bases not matched to a gene: 2. This CDR3 reads CASSFPSGGEETQYF. In nucleotides, the CDR3 is TGTGCCAGCAGCTTCCCTAGCGGGGGGGAAGAGACCCAGTACTTC.

This sequence joins TRBV7-9 and TRBJ1-2; 7 positions agree with TRBD1. Germline CDR1 is SEHNR and CDR2 is FQNEAQ (reference sequence). The CDR3 sequence is 16 residues long. With V trimmed by 3 bases and J by 0 bases, 7 bases remained unmatched. The CDR3 nucleotides read TGTGCCAGCAGCTTTACCGGGACAGTAGCTAACTATGGCTACACCTTC. The encoded protein is CASSFTGTVANYGYTF.

This clone occurred once. The V call is TRBV6-6, the J call TRBJ1-1; D gene uncertain. This CDR3 spans 13 amino acids. The ends were cut back, 7 bases at V and 2 bases at J, with 11 bases in the middle. Germline-derived CDR1 and CDR2 are MNHNY and SVGAGI (reference sequence). The CDR3 DNA sequence: TGTGCCAGCATAAGCGGCAGAAACACTGAAGCTTTCTTT. Translation gives CASISGRNTEAFF.

The CDR3 DNA reads as TGTGCCAGCAGCTTACTTCTAGCGGGAGGAGAGACCCAGTACTTC. Translated: CASSLLLAGGETQYF. The chain couples TRBV14 to TRBJ2-5; 11 bases map to TRBD2. V gave up 5 bases and J gave up 4 bases; unmatched junction bases: 6. Germline V CDR1 and CDR2: SGHDN, FVKESK. The CDR3 loop spans 15 amino acids.

V and J are TRBV29-1 and TRBJ2-1; no reliable D call. Germline V lookup: CDR1 SQVTM, CDR2 ANQGSEA. V was pared by 3 bases and J by 10 bases, with 10 bases between. The CDR3 sequence is 11 residues long. The CDR3 coding sequence is TGCAGCGTTGAGAGAGGCGTAGAGCAGTTCTTC. Translating it yields CSVERGVEQFF.

The chain recombines TRBV6-1 with TRBJ2-3; TRBD2 might be the D (6 bases). V shed 7 bases and J shed 5 bases, with 13 bases lying between them. The CDR3 length is 13 residues. Germline lookup yields CDR1 MNHNS and CDR2 SASEGT. CDR3 protein: CASNGGAGDTQYF. The CDR3, as DNA: TGTGCCAGCAATGGGGGAGCGGGAGATACGCAGTATTTT.

This chain connects TRBV5-1 to TRBJ1-2; TRBD1 might be the D (6 bases). CDR3 length equals 13 residues. Trimming stripped 4 bases from V and 4 bases from J, with 11 bases between. Germline lookup yields CDR1 SGHRS and CDR2 YFSETQ. The CDR3 sequence: CASSPDSLYGYTF. The DNA of the CDR3 is TGCGCCAGCAGCCCGGACAGTCTCTATGGCTACACCTTC.

Notes on this clone: One end of the junction does not line up with germline, which may come from a read error. The chain employs TRBV6-6 and TRBJ2-7; D might be TRBD2 (6 bases). Per germline, CDR1 MNHNY and CDR2 SVGAGI (reference sequence). CDR3 size: 12 residues. The CDR3 DNA is TGTGCCAGCACCGAAGGAGGGATCCTCCTCTTCTTC. Translation gives CASTEGGILLFF.

The CDR3 sequence is CASTNSGGLQETQYF. The CDR3 DNA reads TGTGCCAGTACTAACTCAGGGGGCCTCCAAGAGACCCAGTACTTC. The rearrangement uses TRBV19 and TRBJ2-5; TRBD1 aligns across 8 bases. Germline CDR1 is LNHDA and CDR2 is SQIVND (reference sequence). With 7 bases clipped from V and 1 base from J, the junction kept 8 bases outside the gene matches. CDR3 length equals 15 residues.

The rearrangement links TRBV18 to TRBJ2-7; 7 bases agree with TRBD1. Germline V lookup: CDR1 KGHSH, CDR2 LQKENI. V shed 3 bases, J shed 6 bases, and the junction held 11 bases outside the gene matches. The CDR3 runs to 15 residues. CDR3 DNA: TGTGCCAGCTCACCGCAAACGGGGACAGCGTCCGAGCAGTACTTC. It translates to CASSPQTGTASEQYF.

This clone was detected only a few times. One end of the junction is discordant with germline, which a read error may explain. This chain connects TRBV7-9 to TRBJ2-1, with D uncertain. Looked up from germline, CDR1 is SEHNR and CDR2 is FQNEAQ (reference sequence). CDR3 length: 12 residues. CDR3 sequence (DNA): TGTTCCAGCAGCCCACGCAGCAATGAGCAGTTCTTC. The encoded protein is CSSSPRSNEQFF.

The genes are TRBV28 and TRBJ1-5, with D possibly matching TRBD1 (5 bases). Germline V gene lookup returns CDR1 MDHEN and CDR2 SYDVKM. Trimming cost V 3 bases and J 10 bases, with 13 bases left between them. CDR3 length equals 13 residues. In DNA form, the CDR3 reads TGTGCCAGCAGTTTGGGGGGGTTGTTACCCCAGCATTTT. Residues: CASSLGGLLPQHF. The variable domain in full, with the rest retrieved from reference TRBV28 and TRBJ1-5, is DVKVTQSSRYLVKRTGEKVFLECVQDMDHENMFWYRQDPGLGLRLIYFSYDVKMKEKGDIPEGYSVSREKKERFSLILESASTNQTSMYLCASSLGGLLPQHFGDGTRLSIL.

The chain links TRBV6-5 to TRBJ2-7; D remains ambiguous. The V end was cut by 0 bases, the J end by 2 bases, with 14 bases between. Germline V CDR1 and CDR2: MNHEY, SVGAGI. This CDR3 is built from 16 residues. For the CDR3, the DNA is TGTGCCAGCAGTTACTCGAGGAAACGAGCCACCTACGAGCAGTACTTC. Translated: CASSYSRKRATYEQYF.

The V gene is TRBV6-1, the J gene TRBJ2-5; 8 nucleotides match TRBD1. V lost 4 bases to trimming and J lost 7 bases; unmatched junction nucleotides: 14. Germline CDR1 reads MNHNS; CDR2 reads SASEGT. The CDR3 has 16 amino acids. The CDR3 DNA reads TGTGCCAGCAGTGTAGGACAGGGCCTCCTACCTGGGACCCAGTACTTC. Its translation is CASSVGQGLLPGTQYF.